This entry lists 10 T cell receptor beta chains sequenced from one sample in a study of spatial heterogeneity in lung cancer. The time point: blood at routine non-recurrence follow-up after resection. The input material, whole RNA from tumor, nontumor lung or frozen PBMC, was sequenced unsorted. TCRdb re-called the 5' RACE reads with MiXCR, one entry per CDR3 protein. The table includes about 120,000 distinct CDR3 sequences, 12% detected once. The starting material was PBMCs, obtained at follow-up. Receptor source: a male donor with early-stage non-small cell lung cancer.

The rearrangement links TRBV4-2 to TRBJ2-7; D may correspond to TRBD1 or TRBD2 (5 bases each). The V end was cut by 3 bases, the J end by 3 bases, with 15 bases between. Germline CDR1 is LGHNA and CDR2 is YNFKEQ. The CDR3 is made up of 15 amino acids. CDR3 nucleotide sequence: TGTGCCAGCAGCCAGACTGGGGACGGCGGCTACGAGCAGTACTTC. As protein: CASSQTGDGGYEQYF.

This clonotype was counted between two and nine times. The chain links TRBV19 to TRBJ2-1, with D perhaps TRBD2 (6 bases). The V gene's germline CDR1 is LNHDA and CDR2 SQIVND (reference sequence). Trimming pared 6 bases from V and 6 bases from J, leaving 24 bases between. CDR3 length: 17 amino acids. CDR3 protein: CASRARSRGGRINEQFF. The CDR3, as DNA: TGTGCCAGTAGAGCAAGAAGTCGGGGAGGCCGGATCAATGAGCAGTTCTTC.

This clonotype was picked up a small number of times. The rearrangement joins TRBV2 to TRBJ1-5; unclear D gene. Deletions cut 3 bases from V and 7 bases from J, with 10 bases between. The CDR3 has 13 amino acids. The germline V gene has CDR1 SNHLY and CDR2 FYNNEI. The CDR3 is CASSEGPRQPQHF. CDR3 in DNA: TGTGCCAGCAGTGAGGGTCCCCGGCAGCCCCAGCATTTT.

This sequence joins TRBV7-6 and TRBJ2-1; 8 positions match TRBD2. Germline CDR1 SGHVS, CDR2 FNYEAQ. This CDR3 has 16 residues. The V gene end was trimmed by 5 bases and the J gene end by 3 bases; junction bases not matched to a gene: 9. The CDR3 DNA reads TGTGCCAGCAGCCCCCCCGGGCTAGCGGGCTACAATGAGCAGTTCTTC. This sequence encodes CASSPPGLAGYNEQFF.

CDR3 DNA: TGTGCCAGCAGCTTATCTATCCAAACCGGCGAGCAGTACTTC. Translation: CASSLSIQTGEQYF. The chain joins TRBV7-9 to TRBJ2-7, with no clear D. V lost 2 bases and J lost 6, with 14 bases in between. CDR3 length: 14 amino acids. Germline V lookup: CDR1 SEHNR, CDR2 FQNEAQ (reference sequence).

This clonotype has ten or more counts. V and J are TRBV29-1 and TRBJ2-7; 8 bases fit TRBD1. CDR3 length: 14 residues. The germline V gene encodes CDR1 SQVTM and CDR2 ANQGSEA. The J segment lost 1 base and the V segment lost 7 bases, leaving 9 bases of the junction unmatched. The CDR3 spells CSARRQGRSYEQYF. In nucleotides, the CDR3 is TGCAGCGCCCGCCGACAGGGGCGTTCCTACGAGCAGTACTTC.

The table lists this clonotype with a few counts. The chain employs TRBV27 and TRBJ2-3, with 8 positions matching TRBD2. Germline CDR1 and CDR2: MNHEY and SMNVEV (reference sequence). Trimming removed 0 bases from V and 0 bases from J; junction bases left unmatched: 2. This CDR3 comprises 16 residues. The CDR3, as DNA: TGTGCCAGCAGTTTATCAACTAGCGGAAGCACAGATACGCAGTATTTT. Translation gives CASSLSTSGSTDTQYF.

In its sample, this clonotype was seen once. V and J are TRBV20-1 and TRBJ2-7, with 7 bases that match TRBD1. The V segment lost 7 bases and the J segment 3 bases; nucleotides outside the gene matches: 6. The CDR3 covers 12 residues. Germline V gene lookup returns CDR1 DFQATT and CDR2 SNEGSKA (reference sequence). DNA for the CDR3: TGCAGTGTTACGGGACAGAGCTACGAGCAGTACTTC. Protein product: CSVTGQSYEQYF.

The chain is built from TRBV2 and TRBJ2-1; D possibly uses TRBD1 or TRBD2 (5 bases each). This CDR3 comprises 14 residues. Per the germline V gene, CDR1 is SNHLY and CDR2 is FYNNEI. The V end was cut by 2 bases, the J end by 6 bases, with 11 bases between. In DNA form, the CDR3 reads TGTGCCAGCAGTGAAAGGGGACCGCCCAATGAGCAGTTCTTC. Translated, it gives CASSERGPPNEQFF.

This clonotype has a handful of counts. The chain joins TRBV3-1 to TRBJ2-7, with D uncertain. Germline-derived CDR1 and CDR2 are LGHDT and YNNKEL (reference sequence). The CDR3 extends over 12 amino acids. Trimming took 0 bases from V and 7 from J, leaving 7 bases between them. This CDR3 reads CASSQEPREQYF. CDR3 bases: TGTGCCAGCAGCCAAGAACCGCGGGAGCAGTACTTC.